The clone carrying this TCR beta chain was recorded at least ten times. Its antigen is still unknown. This sample is part of a study of regulatory T cells in long-lasting Graves disease. General study findings and limits: Under persistent disease, TRBV28, TRBJ1-2 and TRBJ2-5 were used preferentially. Patients whose Graves' disease persisted exhibited lower TCR diversity than those newly diagnosed. The study found persistent patients shared more public clonotypes (fewer than 3,000) than new patients (roughly 880).

The time point is: newly diagnosed GD, antithyroid drugs for less than 3 months. Extracted RNA from PBMCs served as the source of the TCR library. American Thyroid Association guidelines defined Graves' disease diagnosis. The TCR beta library used iRepertoire HTBI primers with Arm-PCR amplification of CDR3. TCRdb re-analysed the multiplex PCR reads in MiXCR, keeping a single row per CDR3 protein. The sample carries 350,000 to 550,000 distinct CDR3 sequences, 15% recorded once. The CDR3 length is 15 residues. The J segment lost 5 bases and the V segment lost 0 bases, leaving 6 bases of the junction unmatched. Germline V lookup: CDR1 DFQATT, CDR2 SNEGSKA (reference sequence). The sample was also linked to a second study, of T cells in Graves' hyperthyroidism and ophthalmopathy.

The clonotype was recovered from a woman aged 30 to 39 with Graves disease. This sample comprised peripheral blood mononuclear cells (PBMCs), obtained at new diagnosis, from a patient treated with antithyroid drugs. The gene calls are TRBV20-1 and TRBJ2-1; TRBD2 matches at 8 bases. As DNA, the CDR3 is TGCAGTGCTAGAGATCAGAGCGGGGGTGACAATGAGCAGTTCTTC. Amino acid sequence: CSARDQSGGDNEQFF.